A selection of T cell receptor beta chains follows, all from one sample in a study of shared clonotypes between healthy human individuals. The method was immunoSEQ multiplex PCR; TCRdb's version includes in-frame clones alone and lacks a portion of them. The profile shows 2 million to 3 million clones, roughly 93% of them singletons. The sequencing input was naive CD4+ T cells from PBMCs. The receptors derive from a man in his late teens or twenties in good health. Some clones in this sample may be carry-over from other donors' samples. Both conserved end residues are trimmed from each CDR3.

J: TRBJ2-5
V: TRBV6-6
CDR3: ASSLGRRETQY

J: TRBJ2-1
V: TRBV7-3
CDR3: ASSTTSGISF

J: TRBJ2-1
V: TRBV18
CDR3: ASSSLAGGNNEQF

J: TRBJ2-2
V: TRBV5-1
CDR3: ASSPGSGSVTGELF

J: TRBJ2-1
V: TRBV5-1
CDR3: ASSLTAFNEQF

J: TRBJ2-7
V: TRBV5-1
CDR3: ASSSGQGYPGPEQY

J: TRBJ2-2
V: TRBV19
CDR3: ASSSGAANTGELF

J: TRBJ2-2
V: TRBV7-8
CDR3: ASSPDRDLNTGELF

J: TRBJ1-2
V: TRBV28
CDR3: ASTASPGYGYT

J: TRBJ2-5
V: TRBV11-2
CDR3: ASSFGETQY